This TCR beta chain was sequenced in a study of shared clonotypes between healthy human individuals. Study details: Contributing individuals were two females and a few males aged 18 to 49. Whole-study findings and limits: Limitation of the genetic and exposure-history diversity represented came from the few donors. Around 4.9% of naive CD4 clonotypes were shared across a handful of donors. Non-shared clonotypes had lower generation probabilities than those shared by all four donors.

CDR3 length: 14 amino acids. Trimming took 8 bases from V and 2 from J, leaving 15 bases between them. Germline CDR1 is MNHEY and CDR2 is SMNVEV (reference sequence). This clone has only one observation. Its antigen remains unknown. CD45RO negativity and positive selection for CCR7 defined naive CD8 cells, a population that excluded terminally differentiated effector memory CD45RA+ cells. Clones were read by immunoSEQ multiplex PCR, and TCRdb kept only the in-frame ones, dropping some. This repertoire shows around 1.9 million clones, 93% found once; its top ten account for 1.5% to 2%. The receptor's source is a man aged 18 to 30 in good health. Some clones in this sample may be carry-over from other donors' samples. This sequence joins TRBV27 and TRBJ1-2; weak D call: TRBD1 (5 bases). Sample: naive CD8+ T cells from PBMCs. CDR3 nucleotides: TGTGCCAGCCATCCGCTGGGGCTAAACTATGGCTACACCTTC. Residues: CASHPLGLNYGYTF.